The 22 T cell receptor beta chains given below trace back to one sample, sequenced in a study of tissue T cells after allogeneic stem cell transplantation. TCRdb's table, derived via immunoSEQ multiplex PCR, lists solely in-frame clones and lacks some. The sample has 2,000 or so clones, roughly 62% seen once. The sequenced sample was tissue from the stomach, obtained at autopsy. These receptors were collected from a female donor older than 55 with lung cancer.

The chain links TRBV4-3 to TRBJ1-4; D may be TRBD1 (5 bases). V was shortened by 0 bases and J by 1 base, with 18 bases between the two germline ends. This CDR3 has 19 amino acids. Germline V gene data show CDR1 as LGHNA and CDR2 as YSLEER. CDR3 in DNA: TGCGCCAGCAGCCAAGAGATACTAGGGGCGCGTTTAACTAATGAAAAACTGTTTTTT. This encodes CASSQEILGARLTNEKLFF.

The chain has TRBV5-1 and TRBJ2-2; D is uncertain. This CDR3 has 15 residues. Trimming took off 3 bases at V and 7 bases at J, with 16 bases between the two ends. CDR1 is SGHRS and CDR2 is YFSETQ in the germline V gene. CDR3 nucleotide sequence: TGCGCCAGCAGCTCGAGGCAAAGGCCTGGCGGGGAGCTGTTTTTT. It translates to CASSSRQRPGGELFF.

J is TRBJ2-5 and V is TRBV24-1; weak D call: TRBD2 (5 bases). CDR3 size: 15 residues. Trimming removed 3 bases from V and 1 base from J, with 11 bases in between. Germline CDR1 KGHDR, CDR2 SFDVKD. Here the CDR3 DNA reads TGTGCCACCAGTGATCCGGGCGGGCGCCAAGAGACCCAGTACTTC. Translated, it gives CATSDPGGRQETQYF.

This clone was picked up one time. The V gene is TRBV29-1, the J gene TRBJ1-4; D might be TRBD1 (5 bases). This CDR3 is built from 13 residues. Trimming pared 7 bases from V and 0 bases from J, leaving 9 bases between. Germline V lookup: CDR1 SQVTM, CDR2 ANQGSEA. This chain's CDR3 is CSGRGATNEKLFF. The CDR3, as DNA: TGCAGCGGGAGGGGCGCAACTAATGAAAAACTGTTTTTT.

CDR3 protein: CASSVGVGYEQYF. The CDR3, as DNA: TGTGCCAGCAGTGTGGGGGTTGGCTACGAGCAGTACTTC. This chain links TRBV5-4 with TRBJ2-7; D tentatively fits TRBD1 or TRBD2 (5 bases each). CDR1 and CDR2 (germline): SGHNT, YYREEE (reference sequence). This CDR3 is 13 amino acids long. Trimming shortened V by 5 bases and J by 3 bases, and 12 bases separated the two germline ends.

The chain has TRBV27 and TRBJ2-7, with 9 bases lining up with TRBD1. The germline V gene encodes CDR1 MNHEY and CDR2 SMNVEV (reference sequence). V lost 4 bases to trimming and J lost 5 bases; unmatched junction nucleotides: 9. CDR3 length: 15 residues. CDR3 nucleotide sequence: TGTGCCAGCAGTTCCCCCGGGACAGGGTCCGACGAGCAGTACTTC. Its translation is CASSSPGTGSDEQYF.

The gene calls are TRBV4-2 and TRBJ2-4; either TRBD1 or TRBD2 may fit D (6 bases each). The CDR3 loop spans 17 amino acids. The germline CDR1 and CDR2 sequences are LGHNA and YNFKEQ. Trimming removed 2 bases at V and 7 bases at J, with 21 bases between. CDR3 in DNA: TGTGCCAGCAGCCAAAAGGGGGGTAGCCGCGGTCGGAACATTCAGTACTTC. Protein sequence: CASSQKGGSRGRNIQYF.

CDR3 sequence (DNA): TGTGCCAGCAGCGATCCTGGACGGGCGTCGTGGACCCAGTACTTC. Protein product: CASSDPGRASWTQYF. This chain connects TRBV14 to TRBJ2-5; D not certain. There are 15 residues in the CDR3. V dropped 5 bases and J dropped 7 bases, with 20 bases sitting between them. CDR1 SGHDN and CDR2 FVKESK come from the germline V gene.

In nucleotides, the CDR3 is TGTGCCAGCAGCTTAAACGGGGGCCCCACAGATACGCAGTATTTT. It codes for CASSLNGGPTDTQYF. The chain has TRBV7-7 and TRBJ2-3; D might be TRBD1 or TRBD2, each matching 6 bases. Trimming took off 2 bases at V and 2 bases at J, with 11 bases between the two ends. In germline, CDR1 is SSHAT, CDR2 FNYEAQ (reference sequence). CDR3 length: 15 amino acids.

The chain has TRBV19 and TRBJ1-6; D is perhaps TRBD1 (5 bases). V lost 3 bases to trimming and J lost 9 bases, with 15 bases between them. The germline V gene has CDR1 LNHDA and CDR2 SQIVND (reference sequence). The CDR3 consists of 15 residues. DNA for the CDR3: TGTGCCAGTAGTATGGGGCGGGGAGAAGGTTCACCCCTCCACTTT. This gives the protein CASSMGRGEGSPLHF.

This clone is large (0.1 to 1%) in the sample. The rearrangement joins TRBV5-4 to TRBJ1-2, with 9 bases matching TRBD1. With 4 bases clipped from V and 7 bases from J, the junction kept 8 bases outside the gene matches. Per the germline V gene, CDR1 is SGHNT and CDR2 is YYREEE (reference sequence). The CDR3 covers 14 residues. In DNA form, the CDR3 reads TGTGCCAGCAGCCCCCGCGGGACAGGGAGTGGCTACACCTTC. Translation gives CASSPRGTGSGYTF.

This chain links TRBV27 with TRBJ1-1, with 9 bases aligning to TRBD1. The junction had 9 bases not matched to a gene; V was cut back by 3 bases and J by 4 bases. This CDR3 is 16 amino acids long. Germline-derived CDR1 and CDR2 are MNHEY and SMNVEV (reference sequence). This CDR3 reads CASSFGDPTGGTEAFF. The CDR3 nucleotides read TGTGCCAGCAGTTTTGGGGACCCGACAGGGGGCACTGAAGCTTTCTTT.

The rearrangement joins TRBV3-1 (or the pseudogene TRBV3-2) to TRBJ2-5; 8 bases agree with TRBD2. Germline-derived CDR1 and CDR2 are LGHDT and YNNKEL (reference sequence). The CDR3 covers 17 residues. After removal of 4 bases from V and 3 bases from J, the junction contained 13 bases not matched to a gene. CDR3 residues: CASSLWVAGPKEETQYF. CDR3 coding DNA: TGTGCCAGCAGCCTCTGGGTAGCGGGACCGAAAGAAGAGACCCAGTACTTC.

CDR3 protein: CASSLTGQASYEQYF. In nucleotides, the CDR3 is TGTGCCAGCAGCTTAACTGGACAGGCCTCCTACGAGCAGTACTTC. The chain employs TRBV7-2 and TRBJ2-7, with 7 positions matching TRBD1. The CDR3 is 15 residues long. Germline trimming cut 2 bases from V and 0 bases from J; bases unmatched to any gene: 4. CDR1 and CDR2 from the germline V gene are SGHTA and FQGNSA. The full variable domain, completed using reference TRBV7-2 and TRBJ2-7, is GAGVSQSPSNKVTEKGKDVELRCDPISGHTALYWYRQSLGQGLEFLIYFQGNSAPDKSGLPSDRFSAERTGGSVSTLTIQRTQQEDSAVYLCASSLTGQASYEQYFGPGTRLTVT.

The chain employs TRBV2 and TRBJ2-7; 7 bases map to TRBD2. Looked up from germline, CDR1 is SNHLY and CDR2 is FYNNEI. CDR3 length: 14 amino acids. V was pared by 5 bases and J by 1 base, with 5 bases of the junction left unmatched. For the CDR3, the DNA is TGTGCCAGCAGTCTTCCCGGGGGGTCCTACGAGCAGTACTTC. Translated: CASSLPGGSYEQYF.

The CDR3 loop is CASSLRLLGGALNTEAFF. The CDR3 bases are TGTGCCAGCAGCTTAAGATTGTTAGGAGGGGCCCTAAACACTGAAGCTTTCTTT. This chain joins TRBV7-3 and TRBJ1-1; D may be TRBD1 (5 bases). The CDR3 is 18 residues long. Germline CDR1 and CDR2: SGHTA and FQGTGA. V was shortened by 1 base and J by 2 bases, with 20 bases between the two germline ends.

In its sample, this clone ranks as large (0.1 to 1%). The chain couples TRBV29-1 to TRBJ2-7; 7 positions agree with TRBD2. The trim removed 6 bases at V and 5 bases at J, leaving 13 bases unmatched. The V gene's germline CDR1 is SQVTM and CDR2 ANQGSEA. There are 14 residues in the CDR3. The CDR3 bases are TGCAGCGTCGACGTTGGGGGAGGGTTGGACGAGCAGTACTTC. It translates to CSVDVGGGLDEQYF.

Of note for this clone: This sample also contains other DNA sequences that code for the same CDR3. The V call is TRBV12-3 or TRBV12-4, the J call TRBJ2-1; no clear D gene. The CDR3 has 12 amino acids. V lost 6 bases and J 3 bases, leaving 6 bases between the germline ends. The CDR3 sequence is CASRLVYNEQFF. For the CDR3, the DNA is TGTGCCAGCAGGCTAGTCTACAATGAGCAGTTCTTC.

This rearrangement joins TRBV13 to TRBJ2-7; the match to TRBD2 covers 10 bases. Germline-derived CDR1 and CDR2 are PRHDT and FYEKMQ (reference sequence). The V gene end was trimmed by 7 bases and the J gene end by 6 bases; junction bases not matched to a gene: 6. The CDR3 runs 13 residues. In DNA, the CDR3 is TGTGCCAGCAAGGTAGCGGGAGGACTCGAGCAGTACTTC. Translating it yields CASKVAGGLEQYF.

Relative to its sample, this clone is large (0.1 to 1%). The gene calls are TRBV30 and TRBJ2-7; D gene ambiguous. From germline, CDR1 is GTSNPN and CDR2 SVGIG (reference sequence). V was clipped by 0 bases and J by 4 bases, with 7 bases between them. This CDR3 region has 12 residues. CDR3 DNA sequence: TGTGCCTGGAGTGTAAACCGATACGAGCAGTACTTC. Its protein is CAWSVNRYEQYF.

CDR3 sequence reads: CASSLVPVAMYTGELFF. The CDR3 nucleotides read TGCGCCAGCAGCTTGGTCCCGGTGGCGATGTACACCGGGGAGCTGTTTTTT. The rearrangement joins TRBV5-1 to TRBJ2-2; D ambiguous. CDR1 and CDR2 from the germline V gene are SGHRS and YFSETQ. The CDR3 has 17 amino acids. Trimming took 0 bases from V and 3 from J, leaving 15 bases between them.

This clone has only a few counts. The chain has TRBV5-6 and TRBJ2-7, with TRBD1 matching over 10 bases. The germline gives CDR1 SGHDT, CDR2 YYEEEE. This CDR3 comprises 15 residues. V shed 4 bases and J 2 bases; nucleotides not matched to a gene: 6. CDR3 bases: TGTGCCAGCAGCCCCGGGACAGGGGTCACCTACGAGCAGTACTTC. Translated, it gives CASSPGTGVTYEQYF.